This TCR beta chain is from a study of identical twins' blood T cells. The donors were healthy female monozygous twins, three pairs in total. V gave up 2 bases and J gave up 16 bases, with 19 bases separating them. This CDR3 region has 13 residues. Germline CDR1 and CDR2: SGDLS and YYNGEE. Per the authors' pipeline: Each donor had about 90,000 to nearly 500,000 clonotypes. TCRdb processed the 5' RACE reads anew with MiXCR; each CDR3 protein has one entry. The V and J calls, along with clone size, are taken from TCRdb and not from the paper's own processing. Of 300,000 to 400,000 distinct CDR3 sequences listed, more than 25% are singletons.

The chain has TRBV9 and TRBJ2-1; tentatively, D is TRBD1 (6 bases). The sequence was collected from a woman aged 18-55 years in good health. Material: PBMCs. In DNA, the CDR3 is TGTGCCAGCAGCGTCCCCGGGACAAGGACGAAATTCTTC. Protein: CASSVPGTRTKFF.